This TCR beta chain was recovered during a study of T cell repertoires in cytomegalovirus infection. Study at large: The authors used CMV epitopes that were HLA-C-restricted (recently identified) and HLA-B-restricted (well studied). Carrying CMV and the relevant HLA type showed in public TCR beta signatures. Overall study findings and caveats: Predominance within the ex vivo response was attributable to HLA-C-restricted CMV-specific TCR beta clonotypes.

The trim removed 2 bases at V and 5 bases at J, leaving 4 bases unmatched. CDR1 MNHEY and CDR2 SMNVEV come from the germline V gene (reference sequence). The CDR3 runs 14 residues. To note about this clonotype: Its antigen is unidentified.

TCRdb reanalysed the reads using MiXCR and keeps one entry per CDR3 protein. The table lists about 890,000 distinct CDR3 sequences, around a third of them singletons, with around an eighth in the top ten. The chain is built from TRBV27 and TRBJ2-7; 9 nucleotides match TRBD1. The receptor was derived from a human donor in good health (CMV status not recorded). Some clones in this sample may be carry-over from other donors' samples. The starting material was cultured CD8+ T cells from PBMCs, obtained from culture after CMV antigen stimulation. The CDR3 loop reads CASSLGTGIHEQYF. Written as DNA, the CDR3 is TGTGCCAGCAGTTTAGGGACAGGGATCCACGAGCAGTACTTC.